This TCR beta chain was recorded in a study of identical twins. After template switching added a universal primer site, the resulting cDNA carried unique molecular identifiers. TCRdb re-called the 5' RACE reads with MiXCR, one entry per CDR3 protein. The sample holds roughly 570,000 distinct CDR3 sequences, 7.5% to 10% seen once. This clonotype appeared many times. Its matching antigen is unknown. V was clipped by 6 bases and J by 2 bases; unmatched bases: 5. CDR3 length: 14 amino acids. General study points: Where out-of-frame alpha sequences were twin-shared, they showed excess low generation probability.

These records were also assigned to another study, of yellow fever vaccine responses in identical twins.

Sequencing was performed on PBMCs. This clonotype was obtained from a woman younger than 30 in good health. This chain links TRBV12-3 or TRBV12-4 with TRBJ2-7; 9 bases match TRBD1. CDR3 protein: CASSLGQGPYEQYF. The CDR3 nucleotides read TGTGCCAGCAGCTTGGGACAGGGACCCTACGAGCAGTACTTC.